These 10 T cell receptor beta chains share one sample of origin, sequenced in a study of T cells in Graves' hyperthyroidism and ophthalmopathy. There were TCR beta CDR3 regions amplified from RNA transcripts. HTBI primers were employed in a first-round RT-PCR of the TCR CDR3. TCRdb analysed the multiplex PCR reads with MiXCR anew, one entry per CDR3 protein. The sample contains about 160,000 distinct CDR3 sequences, roughly 10% of which appear only once. What was sequenced was blood. Receptors were obtained from a woman in her late teens or twenties with Graves' hyperthyroidism that later progressed to Graves' ophthalmopathy.

The table lists this clonotype with a few counts. J is TRBJ1-4 and V is TRBV13; D remains ambiguous. The germline V gene encodes CDR1 PRHDT and CDR2 FYEKMQ (reference sequence). The CDR3 contains 13 residues. Trimming shortened V by 10 bases and J by 10 bases, and 19 bases separated the two germline ends. CDR3 residues: CATHPRVFLKLFF. CDR3 coding DNA: TGTGCCACCCACCCGAGGGTCTTTCTAAAACTGTTTTTT.

Notes on this clonotype: Being one base from a much bigger clone, this may be a read error. This rearrangement joins TRBV24-1 to TRBJ1-2; TRBD1 is a possible D gene (5 bases). CDR1 and CDR2 from the germline V gene are KGHDR and SFDVKD. This CDR3 region has 13 residues. CDR3: CATSGGRDYGDTF. Here the CDR3 DNA reads TGTGCCACCAGTGGTGGCAGGGACTATGGCGACACCTTC.

This clonotype was recorded at least ten times. The V and J genes are TRBV12-3 or TRBV12-4 and TRBJ1-3; tentatively, D is TRBD1 (5 bases). The CDR3 has 15 residues. Trimming shortened V by 2 bases and J by 0 bases, and 8 bases separated the two germline ends. DNA of the CDR3: TGTGCCAGCAGTTTAACAGGTAGCTCTGGAAACACCATATATTTT. It yields the protein CASSLTGSSGNTIYF.

This chain joins TRBV27 and TRBJ1-1; D gene uncertain. The CDR3 sequence is 13 residues long. Germline loops: CDR1 MNHEY, CDR2 SMNVEV (reference sequence). The V and J ends lost 2 bases and 3 bases respectively, with 7 bases between them. This chain's CDR3 is CASSLNGYTEAFF. CDR3 coding DNA: TGTGCCAGCAGTTTAAATGGATACACTGAAGCTTTCTTT.

This clonotype has a count of ten or more. The rearrangement joins TRBV7-2 to TRBJ2-3; no clear D. The CDR3 consists of 14 residues. V was clipped by 2 bases and J by 1 base, with 7 bases between them. The germline CDR1 and CDR2 sequences are SGHTA and FQGNSA. CDR3 in DNA: TGTGCCAGCAGCTTAATTGGACGCACAGATACGCAGTATTTT. This translates into CASSLIGRTDTQYF.

A note on this clonotype: A much larger clone lies one base from this, so it may be a read error. The gene calls are TRBV28 and TRBJ1-5; 8 bases match TRBD1. The CDR3 spans 15 residues. Trimming removed 7 bases from V and 6 bases from J; junction bases left unmatched: 11. Germline V gene data show CDR1 as MDHEN and CDR2 as SYDVKM. Written as DNA, the CDR3 is TGTGCCAGCAATTCCCCTGACAGGGGAGGTCAGCCCCAGCATTTT. Translation gives CASNSPDRGGQPQHF.

The sample holds a few counts of this clonotype. V and J are TRBV28 and TRBJ1-5; D call uncertain. V was trimmed by 7 bases and J by 3 bases, leaving 13 bases between them. This CDR3 contains 14 residues. Germline-derived CDR1 and CDR2 are MDHEN and SYDVKM. CDR3 in amino acids: CASTLQGNNQPQHF. CDR3 coding DNA: TGTGCCAGCACCCTACAAGGGAACAATCAGCCCCAGCATTTT. Full variable domain (outside the CDR3, taken from reference TRBV28 and TRBJ1-5): DVKVTQSSRYLVKRTGEKVFLECVQDMDHENMFWYRQDPGLGLRLIYFSYDVKMKEKGDIPEGYSVSREKKERFSLILESASTNQTSMYLCASTLQGNNQPQHFGDGTRLSIL.

This clonotype was recorded many times. J is TRBJ1-2 and V is TRBV7-3; no clear D gene. The germline V and J ends were trimmed by 6 bases and 1 base, with 9 bases remaining between them. The CDR3 is made up of 13 amino acids. CDR1 and CDR2 (germline): SGHTA, FQGTGA. The CDR3 protein is CASSRDNNYGYTF. CDR3 in DNA: TGTGCCAGCAGTCGAGACAATAACTATGGCTACACCTTC.

At least ten counts were recorded for this clonotype. V and J are TRBV5-6 and TRBJ2-5; TRBD1 might be the D (5 bases). CDR3 length: 16 residues. The V gene lost 4 bases and the J gene lost 6 bases, with 22 bases spanning the gap. In germline, CDR1 is SGHDT, CDR2 YYEEEE. In DNA, the CDR3 is TGTGCCAGCAGCATGGGGCCCGTGGGAACAGTAAAGACCCAGTACTTC. Translating gives CASSMGPVGTVKTQYF.

As concerns this clonotype: A much larger clonotype is one base distant, so this may be a read error. The V call is TRBV15, the J call TRBJ1-5; D gene ambiguous. Per the germline V gene, CDR1 is LNHNV and CDR2 is YYDKDF (reference sequence). The CDR3 contains 16 residues. The chain's CDR3 is CVTSRDRGRGNQPQHF. The CDR3 DNA follows: TGTGTCACCAGCAGAGATCGGGGAAGGGGCAATCAGCCCCAGCATTTT. The whole variable domain, filled in from reference TRBV15 and TRBJ1-5, reads DAMVIQNPRYQVTQFGKPVTLSCSQTLNHNVMYWYQQKSSQAPKLLFHYYDKDFNNEADTPDNFQSRRPNTSFCFLDIRSPGLGDTAMYLCVTSRDRGRGNQPQHFGDGTRLSIL.